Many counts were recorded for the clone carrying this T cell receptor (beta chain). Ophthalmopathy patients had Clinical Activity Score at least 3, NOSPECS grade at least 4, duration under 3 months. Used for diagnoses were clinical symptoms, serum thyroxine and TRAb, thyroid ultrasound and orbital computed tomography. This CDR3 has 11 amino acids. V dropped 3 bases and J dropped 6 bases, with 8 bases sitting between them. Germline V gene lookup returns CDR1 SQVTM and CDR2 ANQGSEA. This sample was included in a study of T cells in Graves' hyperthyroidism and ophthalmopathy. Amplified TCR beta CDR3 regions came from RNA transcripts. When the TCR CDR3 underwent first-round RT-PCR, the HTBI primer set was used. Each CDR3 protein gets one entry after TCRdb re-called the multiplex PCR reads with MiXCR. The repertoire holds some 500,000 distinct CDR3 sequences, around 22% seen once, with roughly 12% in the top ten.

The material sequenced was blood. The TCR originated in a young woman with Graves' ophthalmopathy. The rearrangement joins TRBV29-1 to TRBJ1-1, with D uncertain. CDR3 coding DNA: TGCAGCGTTGATGATCGGGCTGAAGCTTTCTTT. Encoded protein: CSVDDRAEAFF. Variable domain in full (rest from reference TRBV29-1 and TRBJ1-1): SAVISQKPSRDICQRGTSLTIQCQVDSQVTMMFWYRQQPGQSLTLIATANQGSEATYESGFVIDKFPISRPNLTFSTLTVSNMSPEDSSIYLCSVDDRAEAFFGQGTRLTVV.